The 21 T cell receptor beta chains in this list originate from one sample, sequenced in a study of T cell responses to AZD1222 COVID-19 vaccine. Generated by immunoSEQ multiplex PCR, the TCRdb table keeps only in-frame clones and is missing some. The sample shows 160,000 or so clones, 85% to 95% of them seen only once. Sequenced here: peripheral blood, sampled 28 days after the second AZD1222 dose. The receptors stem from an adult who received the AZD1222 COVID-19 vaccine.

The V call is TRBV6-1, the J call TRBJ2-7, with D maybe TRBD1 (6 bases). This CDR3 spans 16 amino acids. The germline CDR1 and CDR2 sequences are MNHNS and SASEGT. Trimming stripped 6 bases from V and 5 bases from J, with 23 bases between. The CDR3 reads CASSETGTRKPDEQYF. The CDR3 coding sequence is TGTGCCAGCAGCGAAACCGGGACAAGGAAGCCGGACGAGCAGTACTTC.

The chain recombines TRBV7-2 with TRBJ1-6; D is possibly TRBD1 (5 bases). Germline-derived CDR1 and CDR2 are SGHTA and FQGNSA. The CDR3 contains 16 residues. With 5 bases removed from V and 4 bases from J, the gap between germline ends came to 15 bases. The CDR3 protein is CASSLNPGGYNSPLHF. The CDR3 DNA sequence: TGTGCCAGCAGCCTCAACCCGGGGGGTTATAATTCACCCCTCCACTTT.

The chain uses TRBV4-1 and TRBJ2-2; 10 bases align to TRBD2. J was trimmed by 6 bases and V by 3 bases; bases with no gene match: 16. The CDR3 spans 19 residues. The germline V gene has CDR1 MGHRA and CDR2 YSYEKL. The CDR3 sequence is CASSQNSGLAAQLPGELFF. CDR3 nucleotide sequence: TGCGCCAGCAGCCAGAACTCCGGACTAGCGGCTCAATTGCCCGGGGAGCTGTTTTTT.

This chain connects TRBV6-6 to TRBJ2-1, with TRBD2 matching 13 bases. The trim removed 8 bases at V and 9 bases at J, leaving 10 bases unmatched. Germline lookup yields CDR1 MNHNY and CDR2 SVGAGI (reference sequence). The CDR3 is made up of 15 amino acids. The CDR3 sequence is CASGSGTSGVGEQFF. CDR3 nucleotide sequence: TGTGCCAGCGGGTCCGGGACTAGCGGGGTGGGTGAGCAGTTCTTC.

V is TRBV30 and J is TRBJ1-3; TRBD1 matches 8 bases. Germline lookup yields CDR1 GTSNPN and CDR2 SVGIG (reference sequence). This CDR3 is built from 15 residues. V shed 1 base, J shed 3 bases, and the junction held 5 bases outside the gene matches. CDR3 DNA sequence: TGTGCCTGGAGTGCGAAGACAGGGGTTGGAAACACCATATATTTT. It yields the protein CAWSAKTGVGNTIYF.

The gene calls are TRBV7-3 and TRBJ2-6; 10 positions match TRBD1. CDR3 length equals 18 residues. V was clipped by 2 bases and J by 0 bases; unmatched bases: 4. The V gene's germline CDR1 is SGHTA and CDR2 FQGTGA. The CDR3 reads CASSLSRTGGSGANVLTF. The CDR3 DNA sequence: TGTGCCAGCAGCTTATCGCGGACAGGGGGCTCTGGGGCCAACGTCCTGACTTTC.

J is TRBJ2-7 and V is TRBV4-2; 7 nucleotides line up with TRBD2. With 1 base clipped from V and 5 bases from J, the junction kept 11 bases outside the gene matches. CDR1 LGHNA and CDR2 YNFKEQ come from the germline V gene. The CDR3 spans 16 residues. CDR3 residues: CASSQGDLGGSNEQYF. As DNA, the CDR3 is TGTGCCAGCAGCCAAGGAGATTTAGGCGGGAGCAACGAGCAGTACTTC.

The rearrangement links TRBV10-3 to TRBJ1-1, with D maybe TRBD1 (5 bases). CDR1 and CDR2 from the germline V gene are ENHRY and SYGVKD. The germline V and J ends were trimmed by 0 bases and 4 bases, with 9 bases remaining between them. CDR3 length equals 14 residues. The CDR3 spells CAISESGGVTEAFF. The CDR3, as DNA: TGTGCCATCAGTGAGTCCGGGGGGGTCACTGAAGCTTTCTTT.

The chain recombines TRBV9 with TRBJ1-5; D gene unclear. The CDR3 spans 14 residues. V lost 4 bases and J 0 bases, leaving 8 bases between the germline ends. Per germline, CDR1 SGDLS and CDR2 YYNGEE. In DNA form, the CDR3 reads TGTGCCAGCAGCCCATCAGATAGCAATCAGCCCCAGCATTTT. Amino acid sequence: CASSPSDSNQPQHF.

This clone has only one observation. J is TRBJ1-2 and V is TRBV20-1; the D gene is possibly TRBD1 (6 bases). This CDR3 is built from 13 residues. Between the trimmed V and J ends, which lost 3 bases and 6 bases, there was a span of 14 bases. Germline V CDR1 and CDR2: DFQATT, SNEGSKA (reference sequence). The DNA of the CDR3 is TGCAGTGCTAGTGAGACAGGTGTCCATGGCTACACCTTC. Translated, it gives CSASETGVHGYTF.

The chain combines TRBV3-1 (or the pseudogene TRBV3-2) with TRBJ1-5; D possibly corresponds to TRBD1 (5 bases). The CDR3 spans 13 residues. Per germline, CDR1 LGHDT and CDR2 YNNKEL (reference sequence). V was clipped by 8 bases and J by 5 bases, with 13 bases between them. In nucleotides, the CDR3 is TGTGCCAGCCAGGGCAGGGAGGATCAGCCCCAGCATTTT. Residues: CASQGREDQPQHF.

The CDR3 region is CASRRGGDYGYTF. The DNA of the CDR3 is TGTGCCAGCAGGCGCGGGGGAGACTATGGCTACACCTTC. The chain employs TRBV12-3 or TRBV12-4 and TRBJ1-2, with D possibly matching TRBD1 (5 bases). The CDR3 spans 13 residues. The V end lost 6 bases, the J end lost 3 bases, and 11 bases lay between the germline ends.

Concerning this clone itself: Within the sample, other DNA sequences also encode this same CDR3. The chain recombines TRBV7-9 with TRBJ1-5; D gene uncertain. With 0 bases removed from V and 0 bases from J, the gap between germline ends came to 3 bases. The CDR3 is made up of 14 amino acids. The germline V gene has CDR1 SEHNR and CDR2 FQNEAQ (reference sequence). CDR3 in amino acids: CASSLANSNQPQHF. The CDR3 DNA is TGTGCCAGCAGCTTAGCCAATAGCAATCAGCCCCAGCATTTT.

The CDR3 reads CASSFYRESYNEQFF. CDR3 coding DNA: TGTGCCAGCAGCTTCTACAGGGAATCCTACAATGAGCAGTTCTTC. The chain is built from TRBV5-6 and TRBJ2-1; D perhaps matches TRBD1 (6 bases). Between the trimmed V and J ends, which lost 2 bases and 1 base, there was a span of 10 bases. Germline V gives CDR1 SGHDT, CDR2 YYEEEE. The CDR3 is made up of 15 amino acids.

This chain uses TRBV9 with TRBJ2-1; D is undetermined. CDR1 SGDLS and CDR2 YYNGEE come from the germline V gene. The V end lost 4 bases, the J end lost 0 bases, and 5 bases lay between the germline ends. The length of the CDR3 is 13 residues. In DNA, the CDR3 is TGTGCCAGCAGCTTTGGCTCCTACAATGAGCAGTTCTTC. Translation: CASSFGSYNEQFF.

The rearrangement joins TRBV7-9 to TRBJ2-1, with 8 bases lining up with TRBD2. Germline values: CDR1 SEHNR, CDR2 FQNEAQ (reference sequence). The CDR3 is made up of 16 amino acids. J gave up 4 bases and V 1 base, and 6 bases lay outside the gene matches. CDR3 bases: TGTGCCAGCAGCTTAGAGACGGGAGGGTGGTACAATGAGCAGTTCTTC. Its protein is CASSLETGGWYNEQFF.

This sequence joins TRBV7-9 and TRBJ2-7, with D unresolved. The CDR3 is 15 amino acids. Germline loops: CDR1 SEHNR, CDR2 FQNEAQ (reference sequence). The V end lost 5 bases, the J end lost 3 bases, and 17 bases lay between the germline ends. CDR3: CASSTDLAANYEQYF. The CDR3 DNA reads TGTGCCAGCAGCACTGATCTCGCGGCCAACTACGAGCAGTACTTC.

Written as DNA, the CDR3 is TGTGCCAGCAGTTTAACACAGGTCTATGGCTACACCTTC. Translation gives CASSLTQVYGYTF. V usage is TRBV28 and J usage is TRBJ1-2; weak D call: TRBD1 (5 bases). The V gene's germline CDR1 is MDHEN and CDR2 SYDVKM. V lost 2 bases and J 4 bases, leaving 8 bases between the germline ends. CDR3 length: 13 residues.

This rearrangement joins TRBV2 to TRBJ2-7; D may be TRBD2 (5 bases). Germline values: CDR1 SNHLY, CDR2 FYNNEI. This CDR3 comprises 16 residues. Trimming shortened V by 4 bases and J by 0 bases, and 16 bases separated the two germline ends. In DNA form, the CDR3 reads TGTGCCAGCAGTGTAATGGCGGGCGGTAGCTCCTACGAGCAGTACTTC. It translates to CASSVMAGGSSYEQYF.

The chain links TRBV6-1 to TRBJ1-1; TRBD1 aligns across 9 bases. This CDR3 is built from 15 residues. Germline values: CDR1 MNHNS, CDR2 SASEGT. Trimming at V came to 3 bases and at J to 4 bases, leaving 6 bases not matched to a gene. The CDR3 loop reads CASSETGTGITEAFF. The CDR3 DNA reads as TGTGCCAGCAGTGAGACCGGGACAGGGATCACTGAAGCTTTCTTT.

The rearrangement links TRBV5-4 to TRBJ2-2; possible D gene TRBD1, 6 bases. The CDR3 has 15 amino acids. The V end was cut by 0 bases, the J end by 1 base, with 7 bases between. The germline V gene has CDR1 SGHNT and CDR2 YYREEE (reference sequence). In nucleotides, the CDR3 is TGTGCCAGCAGCTTGGAGGGACAGAACACCGGGGAGCTGTTTTTT. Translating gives CASSLEGQNTGELFF.